Presented here are 30 T cell receptor beta chains from one specimen sequenced in a study of cytomegalovirus exposure and HLA in healthy donors. PCR employed 60 Vbeta and 13 Jbeta primers. Clones were sequenced by immunoSEQ multiplex PCR, and TCRdb holds only the in-frame ones, with some missing. Among roughly 150,000 clones, roughly three quarters were seen once, and the ten largest hold approximately 15%. Material for sequencing was PBMCs. The source is a woman in her thirties or forties in good health and CMV-seronegative.

This chain uses TRBV5-4 with TRBJ2-7, with D perhaps TRBD2 (6 bases). The V and J ends lost 7 bases and 2 bases respectively, with 19 bases between them. CDR3 size: 15 residues. CDR1 and CDR2 from the germline V gene are SGHNT and YYREEE (reference sequence). Written as DNA, the CDR3 is TGTGCCAGCGGCCCCGGGGGACCCGACCCCTACGAGCAGTACTTC. This sequence encodes CASGPGGPDPYEQYF. Drawing the rest from reference TRBV5-4 and TRBJ2-7, the complete variable domain is ETGVTQSPTHLIKTRGQQVTLRCSSQSGHNTVSWYQQALGQGPQFIFQYYREEENGRGNFPPRFSGLQFPNYSSELNVNALELDDSALYLCASGPGGPDPYEQYFGPGTRLTVT.

The chain recombines TRBV7-9 with TRBJ2-7, with D perhaps matching TRBD1 (6 bases). Trimming cost V 5 bases and J 0 bases, with 11 bases left between them. Per the germline V gene, CDR1 is SEHNR and CDR2 is FQNEAQ (reference sequence). The CDR3 length is 14 residues. The CDR3 loop is CASSPSDSSYEQYF. The CDR3 bases are TGTGCCAGCAGCCCTTCGGACAGCTCCTACGAGCAGTACTTC.

The rearrangement links TRBV2 to TRBJ1-1, with D perhaps matching TRBD1 (6 bases). This CDR3 spans 15 amino acids. Germline V CDR1 and CDR2: SNHLY, FYNNEI. The germline V and J ends were trimmed by 2 bases and 0 bases, with 10 bases remaining between them. CDR3 nucleotide sequence: TGTGCCAGCAGTGAAACAGGGCATATGAACACTGAAGCTTTCTTT. Translating it yields CASSETGHMNTEAFF.

The chain is built from TRBV5-1 and TRBJ2-7, with TRBD1 matching over 9 bases. The CDR3 runs to 15 residues. Trimming cost V 4 bases and J 3 bases; bases outside gene matches: 8. Germline assignment: CDR1 SGHRS and CDR2 YFSETQ. The CDR3 coding sequence is TGCGCCAGCAGCACAACCGGGACAGGGAGCTACGAGCAGTACTTC. Translated: CASSTTGTGSYEQYF.

The rearrangement links TRBV12-5 to TRBJ2-1; D is undetermined. CDR1 and CDR2 from the germline V gene are LGHNT and FRNRAP. CDR3 length equals 14 residues. V was shortened by 1 base and J by 9 bases, with 13 bases between the two germline ends. CDR3 sequence reads: CASGLEPPWSEQFF. The CDR3 coding sequence is TGTGCTAGTGGTTTGGAACCCCCTTGGAGTGAGCAGTTCTTC.

The chain couples TRBV19 to TRBJ1-2; D perhaps matches TRBD1 (6 bases). V was trimmed by 0 bases and J by 7 bases, leaving 15 bases between them. There are 15 residues in the CDR3. Germline V gene data show CDR1 as LNHDA and CDR2 as SQIVND (reference sequence). CDR3 in amino acids: CASSIDIYREGGYTF. The CDR3 nucleotides read TGTGCCAGTAGTATAGACATATACAGGGAAGGTGGCTACACCTTC.

V is TRBV2 and J is TRBJ2-3; 11 bases map to TRBD2. V was clipped by 4 bases and J by 4 bases; unmatched bases: 4. Germline CDR1 SNHLY, CDR2 FYNNEI. This CDR3 has 15 residues. This CDR3 reads CASSVLAGGADTQYF. The CDR3 coding sequence is TGTGCCAGCAGTGTTTTAGCGGGAGGGGCAGATACGCAGTATTTT.

The V gene is TRBV7-9, the J gene TRBJ2-7; D not certain. CDR1 is SEHNR, CDR2 FQNEAQ, per germline (reference sequence). The CDR3 has 13 residues. The ends were cut back, 2 bases at V and 1 base at J, with 6 bases in the middle. CDR3 nucleotides: TGTGCCAGCAGCTTACAGGTGTCCTACGAGCAGTACTTC. This translates into CASSLQVSYEQYF.

The rearrangement uses TRBV4-3 and TRBJ1-3; the D gene is possibly TRBD1 (6 bases). Trimming removed 5 bases from V and 0 bases from J, with 11 bases in between. CDR1 and CDR2 (germline): LGHNA, YSLEER. The CDR3 is made up of 15 amino acids. The CDR3 sequence: CASSSGQSSGNTIYF. The DNA for the CDR3 is TGCGCCAGCAGCTCAGGACAGAGCTCTGGAAACACCATATATTTT.

The chain employs TRBV7-2 and TRBJ2-7; unclear D gene. The V gene's germline CDR1 is SGHTA and CDR2 FQGNSA. The CDR3 spans 13 residues. With 1 base removed from V and 10 bases from J, the gap between germline ends came to 14 bases. The CDR3 DNA reads TGTGCCAGCAGCTTAGAGTGGCAGCGCGCCCAGTACTTC. Encoded protein: CASSLEWQRAQYF.

This clone was detected only a few times. The rearrangement joins TRBV11-3 to TRBJ2-1; 9 bases agree with TRBD2. Germline lookup yields CDR1 SGHNT and CDR2 YENEEA. V dropped 5 bases and J dropped 6; count of bases not matched to a gene: 5. The CDR3 totals 14 residues. CDR3 DNA: TGTGCCAGCAGCCGTAGCGGGAGCACCAATGAGCAGTTCTTC. Translated, it gives CASSRSGSTNEQFF.

This clone has only a few counts. The chain couples TRBV11-2 to TRBJ1-1; 7 bases match TRBD1. Germline V gene sequence: CDR1 SGHAT, CDR2 FQNNGV. This CDR3 is built from 15 residues. V shed 3 bases, J shed 2 bases, and the junction held 6 bases outside the gene matches. CDR3 amino acids: CASSFGRQGNTEAFF. The CDR3 nucleotides are TGTGCCAGCAGCTTCGGTCGACAGGGCAACACTGAAGCTTTCTTT.

The rearrangement links TRBV18 to TRBJ2-7; D is perhaps TRBD1 (6 bases). The germline gives CDR1 KGHSH, CDR2 LQKENI. This CDR3 comprises 15 residues. V lost 5 bases and J 2 bases, leaving 16 bases between the germline ends. The CDR3 loop is CASSVTGTGPYEQYF. The CDR3 nucleotides are TGTGCCAGCTCAGTAACAGGGACGGGTCCCTACGAGCAGTACTTC.

The chain carries TRBV7-3 and TRBJ2-5, with 8 nucleotides matching TRBD2. Per the germline V gene, CDR1 is SGHTA and CDR2 is FQGTGA. The CDR3 length is 15 residues. V trimming: 5 bases; J trimming: 11 bases; junction bases outside the gene matches: 16. Here the CDR3 reads CASSTRAGEGGEQYF. The CDR3 nucleotides read TGTGCCAGCAGCACCCGAGCGGGAGAAGGCGGAGAGCAGTACTTC. Full variable domain (rest looked up from reference TRBV7-3 and TRBJ2-5): GAGVSQTPSNKVTEKGKYVELRCDPISGHTALYWYRQSLGQGPEFLIYFQGTGAADDSGLPNDRFFAVRPEGSVSTLKIQRTERGDSAVYLCASSTRAGEGGEQYFGPGTRLLVL.

This chain joins TRBV6-1 and TRBJ2-2; no clear D gene. Germline CDR1 MNHNS, CDR2 SASEGT. V was clipped by 5 bases and J by 4 bases, with 8 bases between them. The CDR3 covers 13 residues. The CDR3 coding sequence is TGTGCCAGCAGTTTCAGGTTCACCGGGGAGCTGTTTTTT. Its protein product is CASSFRFTGELFF.

The V gene is TRBV11-3, the J gene TRBJ2-1; 10 bases align to TRBD2. The V and J ends lost 6 bases and 9 bases, in that order; junction bases with no gene match: 14. The CDR3 contains 16 residues. Germline loops: CDR1 SGHNT, CDR2 YENEEA. The CDR3 nucleotides are TGTGCCAGCAGTTCTCGGACTAGCGGCCTCGAGCCTGAGCAGTTCTTC. It translates to CASSSRTSGLEPEQFF.

The rearrangement links TRBV28 to TRBJ1-4; D might be TRBD1 (6 bases). The CDR3 covers 16 residues. Trimming removed 2 bases from V and 8 bases from J, with 18 bases in between. Germline loops: CDR1 MDHEN, CDR2 SYDVKM. CDR3 region: CASSLDRQGSREKLFF. The CDR3 nucleotides are TGTGCCAGCAGTTTAGATCGGCAGGGGAGTAGGGAAAAACTGTTTTTT.

The chain has TRBV28 and TRBJ2-6, with D hard to call. CDR3 length: 13 amino acids. The V end lost 6 bases, the J end lost 0 bases, and 3 bases lay between the germline ends. CDR1 and CDR2 from the germline V gene are MDHEN and SYDVKM. The CDR3 nucleotides are TGTGCCAGCAGCAACTCTGGGGCCAACGTCCTGACTTTC. Protein product: CASSNSGANVLTF.

The chain has TRBV7-6 and TRBJ2-3, with a tentative D call TRBD1 (6 bases). The CDR3 length is 16 residues. Germline lookup yields CDR1 SGHVS and CDR2 FNYEAQ. Deletions cut 5 bases from V and 1 base from J, with 16 bases between. CDR3 amino acids: CASSRRLDSGTDTQYF. CDR3 coding DNA: TGTGCCAGCAGCCGACGACTGGACAGCGGCACAGATACGCAGTATTTT.

This clone was counted a few times. The chain couples TRBV6-5 to TRBJ2-5; 8 positions agree with TRBD1. TRBJ2-7 explains the end of the DNA better; the J call may be wrong. CDR3 length: 13 amino acids. Germline values: CDR1 MNHEY, CDR2 SVGAGI. The CDR3 DNA reads TGTGCCACCCGGACAGGGAACGACGACGAGCAGTACTTC. Translating it yields CATRTGNDDEQYF.

The chain uses TRBV10-1 and TRBJ1-1; unclear D gene. Trimming took 3 bases from V and 0 from J, leaving 5 bases between them. The CDR3 is 13 amino acids. Germline CDR1 and CDR2: WNHNN and SYGVQD (reference sequence). CDR3 DNA: TGCGCCAGCAGTGATCGGTTGAACACTGAAGCTTTCTTT. This encodes CASSDRLNTEAFF.

This chain links TRBV20-1 with TRBJ2-7; D unclear. Trimming shortened V by 6 bases and J by 7 bases, and 13 bases separated the two germline ends. From germline, CDR1 is DFQATT and CDR2 SNEGSKA (reference sequence). The CDR3 loop spans 11 amino acids. The CDR3 protein is CSAPRVAEQYF. In DNA form, the CDR3 reads TGCAGTGCCCCACGGGTGGCGGAGCAGTACTTC.

This rearrangement joins TRBV7-2 to TRBJ1-2; TRBD1 agrees at 7 bases. CDR1 and CDR2 (germline): SGHTA, FQGNSA. The CDR3 is 16 residues long. V trimming: 1 base; J trimming: 2 bases; junction bases outside the gene matches: 7. CDR3 in amino acids: CASSLVGQDINYGYTF. CDR3 DNA: TGTGCCAGCAGCTTAGTAGGACAGGACATCAACTATGGCTACACCTTC. Looking up the rest from reference TRBV7-2 and TRBJ1-2 gives the full variable domain: GAGVSQSPSNKVTEKGKDVELRCDPISGHTALYWYRQSLGQGLEFLIYFQGNSAPDKSGLPSDRFSAERTGGSVSTLTIQRTQQEDSAVYLCASSLVGQDINYGYTFGSGTRLTVV.

CDR3 sequence: CASRHGLAVTDTQYF. The CDR3 bases are TGTGCCAGCAGACACGGACTAGCGGTAACAGATACGCAGTATTTT. V usage is TRBV6-5 and J usage is TRBJ2-3; 10 bases are a match to TRBD2. CDR1 and CDR2 (germline): MNHEY, SVGAGI. The CDR3 length is 15 residues. Trimming took 6 bases from V and 3 from J; bases not matched to a gene: 6.

V usage is TRBV11-2 and J usage is TRBJ1-2; tentative D call: TRBD1 (5 bases). Per the germline V gene, CDR1 is SGHAT and CDR2 is FQNNGV. This CDR3 spans 14 amino acids. Trimming left V 3 bases short and J 1 base short, with 9 bases between. The CDR3 reads CASSLQGLNYGYTF. The DNA of the CDR3 is TGTGCCAGCAGCTTGCAGGGACTTAACTATGGCTACACCTTC.

This clone showed up just a few times. The chain couples TRBV23-1 to TRBJ2-6; 7 positions match TRBD1. TRBV23-1 is designated an ORF whose function remains uncertain. There are 19 residues in the CDR3. The V gene end was trimmed by 0 bases and the J gene end by 7 bases; junction bases not matched to a gene: 15. The DNA of the CDR3 is TGCGCCAGCAGTCAATCAGAGGGGGCTTCTAGAAGTTTAGCCAACGTCCTGACTTTC. This sequence encodes CASSQSEGASRSLANVLTF.

This chain joins TRBV19 and TRBJ1-2; the match to TRBD1 covers 11 bases. The trim removed 5 bases at V and 5 bases at J, leaving 7 bases unmatched. CDR3 size: 15 residues. Germline assignment: CDR1 LNHDA and CDR2 SQIVND (reference sequence). The CDR3: CASSGRTGGFYGYTF. The CDR3 nucleotides read TGTGCCAGTAGTGGACGGACAGGGGGCTTTTATGGCTACACCTTC.

The V and J genes are TRBV7-8 and TRBJ1-2; D is uncertain. V was trimmed by 4 bases and J by 6 bases, leaving 18 bases between them. The CDR3 runs 15 residues. CDR1 and CDR2 (germline): SGHVS, FQNEAQ. The CDR3 reads CASSYRTVVGDGYTF. In nucleotides, the CDR3 is TGTGCCAGCAGCTACCGTACGGTGGTCGGGGATGGCTACACCTTC. The full variable domain, completed using reference TRBV7-8 and TRBJ1-2, is GAGVSQSPRYKVAKRGQDVALRCDPISGHVSLFWYQQALGQGPEFLTYFQNEAQLDKSGLPSDRFFAERPEGSVSTLKIQRTQQEDSAVYLCASSYRTVVGDGYTFGSGTRLTVV.

This clone was seen only once. The CDR3 sequence is CASSEVRYEQYF. The CDR3 DNA sequence: TGTGCCAGCAGTGAAGTTAGATACGAGCAGTACTTC. The J gene is TRBJ2-5, the V gene TRBV6-1, with D unclear. The DNA end is more similar to TRBJ2-7, so the J call may be wrong. In germline, CDR1 is MNHNS, CDR2 SASEGT. The CDR3 is made up of 12 amino acids.

The gene calls are TRBV5-6 and TRBJ1-1; 8 bases fit TRBD1. Germline lookup yields CDR1 SGHDT and CDR2 YYEEEE. The CDR3 covers 14 residues. Trimming cost V 0 bases and J 5 bases; bases outside gene matches: 3. The CDR3 DNA reads TGTGCCAGCAGCTTGGGGGGGACAGGAACTGAAGCTTTCTTT. It is translated as CASSLGGTGTEAFF.